The T cell receptor beta chain under discussion was sequenced for a study of blood T cell repertoires in COVID-19. Trimming cost V 5 bases and J 4 bases; bases outside gene matches: 7. Germline V CDR1 and CDR2: MNHEY, SMNVEV (reference sequence). The CDR3 spans 15 residues. The table came from immunoSEQ multiplex PCR; TCRdb's copy has only in-frame clones and leaves some out. The sample has fewer than 200,000 clones, about 83% seen once. The sample taken for sequencing was peripheral blood. This clonotype was obtained from a man aged 60-69 years with acute or convalescent COVID-19. The rearrangement joins TRBV27 to TRBJ2-1, with 8 bases that match TRBD1. In nucleotides, the CDR3 is TGTGCCAGCAGTCCGGGGACAGGTTTTTACAATGAGCAGTTCTTC. This sequence encodes CASSPGTGFYNEQFF.